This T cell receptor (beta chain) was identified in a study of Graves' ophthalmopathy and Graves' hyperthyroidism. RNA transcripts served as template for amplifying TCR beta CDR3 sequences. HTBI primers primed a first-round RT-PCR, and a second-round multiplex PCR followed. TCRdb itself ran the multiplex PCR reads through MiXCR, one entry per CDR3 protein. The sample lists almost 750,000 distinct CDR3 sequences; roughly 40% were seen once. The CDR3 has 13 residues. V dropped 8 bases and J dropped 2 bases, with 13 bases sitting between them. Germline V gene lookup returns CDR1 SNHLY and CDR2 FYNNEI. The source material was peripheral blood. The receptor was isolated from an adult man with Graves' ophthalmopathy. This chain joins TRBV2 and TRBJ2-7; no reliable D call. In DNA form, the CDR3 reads TGTGCCAGCGAGAACTCCAGACCCTACGAGCAGTACTTC. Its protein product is CASENSRPYEQYF. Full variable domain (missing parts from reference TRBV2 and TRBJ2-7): EPEVTQTPSHQVTQMGQEVILRCVPISNHLYFYWYRQILGQKVEFLVSFYNNEISEKSEIFDDQFSVERPDGSNFTLKIRSTKLEDSAMYFCASENSRPYEQYFGPGTRLTVT.